The clone carrying this T cell receptor beta chain showed up just a few times. The antigen remains undetermined. Clones were sequenced by immunoSEQ multiplex PCR, and TCRdb holds only the in-frame ones, with some missing. The repertoire consists of 2,000 to 2,500 clones, with less than 40% occurring once and the leading ten covering 9.8%. The record originates from a study of T cells in localized non-small cell lung cancer. Study-wide results and caveats: Adjacent lung tissue had a median around 50 of the top 100 clones found in the tumor.

The CDR3 is 13 residues long. The germline V and J ends were trimmed by 1 base and 4 bases, with 7 bases remaining between them. Germline loops: CDR1 LNHDA, CDR2 SQIVND (reference sequence). The sequencing used normal lung tissue next to the tumor, collected before any cancer treatment. The J gene is TRBJ1-2, the V gene TRBV19; D is undetermined. The clonotype originates from a female donor older than 55 with stage I squamous cell lung carcinoma. The CDR3 DNA follows: TGTGCCAGTAGTATAGTCTCCGGCTATGGCTACACCTTC. It is translated as CASSIVSGYGYTF.